A single TCR beta chain is shown here with its context. The antigen remains undetermined. The CDR3 contains 15 residues. Germline CDR1 is SGHTA and CDR2 is FQGNSA. Germline trimming cut 1 base from V and 3 bases from J; bases unmatched to any gene: 1. Assay used: immunoSEQ multiplex PCR; TCRdb lists only in-frame clones, some missing. The profile shows about 130,000 clones, more than 95% of them singletons. These data originate in a study of cytomegalovirus exposure and HLA in healthy donors. General study results and limits: Overall, approximately 150 TCR beta chains were annotated as cytomegalovirus-associated.

The chain has TRBV7-2 and TRBJ2-7, with 12 bases that match TRBD2. Material: PBMCs. The clonotype originates from a man aged 18 to 35 in good health and CMV-seronegative. The CDR3: CASSLGLAGDYEQYF. The CDR3 nucleotides read TGTGCCAGCAGCTTAGGACTAGCGGGAGACTACGAGCAGTACTTC. Using reference TRBV7-2 and TRBJ2-7 for the parts outside the CDR3, the full variable domain is GAGVSQSPSNKVTEKGKDVELRCDPISGHTALYWYRQSLGQGLEFLIYFQGNSAPDKSGLPSDRFSAERTGGSVSTLTIQRTQQEDSAVYLCASSLGLAGDYEQYFGPGTRLTVT.